These T cell receptor beta chains were read from a single sample in a study of identical twins. TCRdb used MiXCR to reprocess the 5' RACE reads, holding one entry per CDR3 protein. Of about 530,000 distinct CDR3 sequences listed, approximately 20% were seen once; the top ten hold 0.48%. The data were also submitted as part of a second study, on yellow fever vaccine responses in identical twins.

The sample taken for sequencing was CD4+ T cells sorted from blood. The origin of the receptors is a woman under 30 in good health. Each CDR3 is given with its conserved first and last residue. Fields, in order: clone size, D gene, V gene, J gene, CDR3 protein, CDR3 DNA. D genes are given only for firm matches. Size tells how often a clone was seen (once, few, many) or the class of an expanded clone, and some rows leave it out.

-	-	TRBV20-1	TRBJ1-1	CSAPTRNTEAFF	TGCAGTGCCCCGACGAGGAACACTGAAGCTTTCTTT
-	-	TRBV2	TRBJ2-7	CASSPTQGGQYF	TGTGCCAGCAGTCCCACCCAGGGGGGGCAGTACTTC
once	-	TRBV25-1	TRBJ2-5	CASSDPKEEGGKTQYF	TGTGCCAGCAGTGACCCCAAGGAGGAAGGGGGAAAGACCCAGTACTTC
-	-	TRBV7-2	TRBJ2-1	CASSKSIGYNEQFF	TGTGCCAGCAGCAAGAGCATTGGGTACAATGAGCAGTTCTTC
-	-	TRBV5-8	TRBJ2-7	CASSLGLVSSEQYF	TGTGCCAGCAGCTTGGGACTAGTTTCCTCCGAGCAGTACTTC
-	-	TRBV27	TRBJ2-5	CASSLYGTSETQYF	TGTGCCAGCAGTTTATACGGGACTTCGGAGACCCAGTACTTC
-	TRBD1	TRBV6-5	TRBJ2-1	CASSYSISTGGSNEQFF	TGTGCCAGCAGTTACTCGATAAGTACAGGGGGGTCTAATGAGCAGTTCTTC
-	-	TRBV11-2	TRBJ2-7	CASSLVAEQYF	TGTGCCAGCAGCTTAGTAGCCGAGCAGTACTTC
-	-	TRBV4-1	TRBJ1-3	CASRQAPHGTSGNTIYF	TGCGCCAGCAGGCAAGCCCCCCACGGGACATCTGGAAACACCATATATTTT
few	-	TRBV3-1	TRBJ2-3	CASSPSVVTDTQYF	TGTGCCAGCAGCCCTAGCGTAGTCACAGATACGCAGTATTTT
-	TRBD2	TRBV6-1	TRBJ2-1	CASSGLSGGNNEQFF	TGTGCCAGCAGTGGCCTGAGCGGGGGAAACAATGAGCAGTTCTTC
-	TRBD1	TRBV12-3/TRBV12-4	TRBJ2-5	CASRRGQGVQETQYF	TGTGCCAGCAGGCGGGGACAGGGGGTCCAAGAGACCCAGTACTTC
few	-	TRBV20-1	TRBJ2-2	CSARRETNTGELFF	TGCAGTGCTAGGCGGGAAACGAACACCGGGGAGCTGTTTTTT
few	-	TRBV5-1	TRBJ1-3	CASKEGPGNTIYF	TGCGCCAGCAAGGAGGGACCCGGAAACACCATATATTTT
-	TRBD2	TRBV5-1	TRBJ2-5	CASSWTIGAGGQETQYF	TGCGCCAGCAGCTGGACTATCGGTGCCGGGGGGCAAGAGACCCAGTACTTC
-	TRBD1	TRBV7-2	TRBJ2-5	CASTQTGTVQETQYF	TGTGCCAGCACCCAAACCGGGACAGTACAAGAGACCCAGTACTTC
-	-	TRBV12-3/TRBV12-4	TRBJ1-5	CASSSGGTLGNQPQHF	TGTGCCAGCAGCTCTGGCGGGACACTTGGCAACCAGCCCCAGCATTTT
-	TRBD1	TRBV6-5	TRBJ2-3	CASSYFPDRGPDTQYF	TGTGCCAGCAGTTACTTCCCGGACAGGGGACCAGATACGCAGTATTTT
once	-	TRBV4-1	TRBJ2-1	CASSQDRGSSSSYNEQFF	TGCGCCAGCAGCCAAGATCGAGGCAGCTCGAGCTCCTACAATGAGCAGTTCTTC
once	TRBD1	TRBV19	TRBJ2-7	CASSIAGGQGASSYEQYF	TGTGCCAGTAGTATAGCGGGCGGACAGGGTGCCAGCTCCTACGAGCAGTACTTC
-	-	TRBV7-9	TRBJ1-2	CASSLFVDSNYGYTF	TGTGCCAGCAGCTTATTTGTGGACAGCAACTATGGCTACACCTTC
few	-	TRBV27	TRBJ2-3	CASSPKVGGFTDTQYF	TGTGCCAGCAGTCCCAAGGTGGGGGGATTCACAGATACGCAGTATTTT
-	-	TRBV5-5	TRBJ1-1	CASSLIQDTEAFF	TGTGCCAGCAGCTTGATACAAGACACTGAAGCTTTCTTT
few	-	TRBV4-1	TRBJ1-6	CASSHYEGGSPLHF	TGCGCCAGCAGCCATTACGAGGGGGGTTCACCCCTCCACTTT
-	-	TRBV15	TRBJ2-1	CATSRQTPDNEQFF	TGTGCCACCAGCAGGCAGACACCGGACAATGAGCAGTTCTTC
-	-	TRBV12-3/TRBV12-4	TRBJ1-1	CASSRGVGEAFF	TGTGCCAGCAGCCGCGGAGTGGGGGAAGCTTTCTTT
few	-	TRBV6-1	TRBJ1-6	CASSLTGVGSPLHF	TGTGCCAGCAGTCTGACAGGAGTGGGGTCACCCCTCCACTTT
-	-	TRBV2	TRBJ2-2	CASSEGASNTGELFF	TGTGCCAGCAGTGAAGGGGCCTCGAACACCGGGGAGCTGTTTTTT
few	-	TRBV7-2	TRBJ2-3	CASSLAGGLASTQYF	TGTGCCAGCAGCTTAGCCGGGGGATTGGCAAGTACGCAGTATTTT
-	TRBD2	TRBV20-1	TRBJ2-2	CSAPPDRLAGYTGELFF	TGCAGTGCTCCCCCAGATCGACTAGCGGGGTACACCGGGGAGCTGTTTTTT
few	-	TRBV2	TRBJ2-2	CASSEQGTYTGELFF	TGTGCCAGCAGTGAACAGGGGACCTACACCGGGGAGCTGTTTTTT
few	-	TRBV28	TRBJ1-3	CASSGLPGSTGNTIYF	TGTGCCAGCAGTGGACTGCCGGGCTCTACTGGAAACACCATATATTTT
-	TRBD2	TRBV9	TRBJ2-2	CASSVGLAGVTGELFF	TGTGCCAGCAGCGTCGGACTAGCGGGAGTCACCGGGGAGCTGTTTTTT
-	TRBD1	TRBV20-1	TRBJ2-1	CSLPGQGNNEQFF	TGCAGTCTTCCGGGACAGGGGAATAATGAGCAGTTCTTC
few	TRBD2	TRBV18	TRBJ2-2	CASSPRAGVSTGELFF	TGTGCCAGCTCACCACGGGCGGGAGTTTCTACCGGGGAGCTGTTTTTT
-	TRBD1	TRBV28	TRBJ2-5	CASSLFRGTGGRQETQYF	TGTGCCAGCAGTTTATTTAGAGGGACAGGGGGCCGCCAAGAGACCCAGTACTTC
few	-	TRBV5-5	TRBJ2-2	CASSFGGQNTGELFF	TGTGCCAGCAGCTTCGGAGGACAAAACACCGGGGAGCTGTTTTTT
few	TRBD2	TRBV12-3/TRBV12-4	TRBJ2-1	CASSGLAGGGGEQFF	TGTGCCAGCAGTGGGCTAGCGGGGGGGGGAGGTGAGCAGTTCTTC
few	-	TRBV25-1	TRBJ1-1	CASSTPDRNTEAFF	TGTGCCAGCAGTACCCCAGACAGAAACACTGAAGCTTTCTTT
-	TRBD2	TRBV2	TRBJ2-3	CASSRQRDIDTQYF	TGTGCCAGCAGCCGACAGCGGGATATAGATACGCAGTATTTT
-	TRBD2	TRBV4-2	TRBJ2-1	CASSQIPGGPVRNEQFF	TGTGCCAGCAGCCAAATCCCGGGAGGGCCGGTCCGCAATGAGCAGTTCTTC
few	-	TRBV7-2	TRBJ2-7	CASNRRSGSSSYEQYF	TGTGCCAGCAACAGAAGAAGCGGTTCGAGCTCCTACGAGCAGTACTTC
-	-	TRBV10-3	TRBJ2-5	CATLGGETQYF	TGTGCCACCCTAGGGGGGGAGACCCAGTACTTC
-	-	TRBV12-3/TRBV12-4	TRBJ1-1	CASSLAGIVVTEAFF	TGTGCCAGCAGTTTGGCGGGGATTGTAGTCACTGAAGCTTTCTTT
few	-	TRBV20-1	TRBJ2-1	CSARREGVLISYNEQFF	TGCAGTGCTAGGCGCGAAGGGGTACTAATCTCCTACAATGAGCAGTTCTTC
few	-	TRBV5-1	TRBJ2-5	CASQQTGPRVETQYF	TGCGCCAGCCAACAGACAGGACCCCGGGTGGAGACCCAGTACTTC